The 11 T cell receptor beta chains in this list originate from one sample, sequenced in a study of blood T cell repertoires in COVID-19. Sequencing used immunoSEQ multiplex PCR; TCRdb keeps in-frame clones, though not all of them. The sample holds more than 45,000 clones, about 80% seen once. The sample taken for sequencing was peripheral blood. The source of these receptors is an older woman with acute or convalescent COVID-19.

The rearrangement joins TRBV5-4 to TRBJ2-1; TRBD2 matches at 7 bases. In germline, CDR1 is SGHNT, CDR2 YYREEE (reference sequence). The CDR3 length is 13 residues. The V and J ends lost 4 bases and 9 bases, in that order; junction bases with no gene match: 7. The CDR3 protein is CASSTLGGSEQFF. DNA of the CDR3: TGTGCCAGCAGCACCCTCGGGGGGAGTGAGCAGTTCTTC.

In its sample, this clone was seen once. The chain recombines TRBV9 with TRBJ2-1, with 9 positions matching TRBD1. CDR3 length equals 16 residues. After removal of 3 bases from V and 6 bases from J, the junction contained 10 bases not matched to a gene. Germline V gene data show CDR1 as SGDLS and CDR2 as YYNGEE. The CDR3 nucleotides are TGTGCCAGCAGCGGAGGCCGGGACAGGGAGACCAATGAGCAGTTCTTC. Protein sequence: CASSGGRDRETNEQFF.

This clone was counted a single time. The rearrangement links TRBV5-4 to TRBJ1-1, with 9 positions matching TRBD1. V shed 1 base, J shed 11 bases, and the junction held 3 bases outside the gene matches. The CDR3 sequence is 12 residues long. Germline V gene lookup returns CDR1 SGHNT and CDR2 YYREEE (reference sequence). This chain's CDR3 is CASSLRTGDAFF. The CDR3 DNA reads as TGTGCCAGCAGCTTGAGGACAGGGGACGCTTTCTTT.

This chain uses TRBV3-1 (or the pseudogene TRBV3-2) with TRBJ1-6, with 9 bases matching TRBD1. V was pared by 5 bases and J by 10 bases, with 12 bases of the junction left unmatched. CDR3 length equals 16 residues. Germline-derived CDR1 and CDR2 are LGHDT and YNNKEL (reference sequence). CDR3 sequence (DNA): TGTGCCAGCAGCGATTCCACCGGGACAGGGCGATCACCCCTCCACTTT. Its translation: CASSDSTGTGRSPLHF.

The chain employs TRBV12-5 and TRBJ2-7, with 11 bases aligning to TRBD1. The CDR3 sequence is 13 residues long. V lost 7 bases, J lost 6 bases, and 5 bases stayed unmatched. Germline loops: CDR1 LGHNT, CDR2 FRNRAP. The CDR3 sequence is CASERDRGSEQYF. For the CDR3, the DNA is TGTGCTAGTGAGCGGGACAGGGGGTCCGAGCAGTACTTC.

The chain's CDR3 is CATRDRGNDYGYTF. CDR3 nucleotide sequence: TGTGCCACCAGGGACAGGGGGAACGACTATGGCTACACCTTC. This chain links TRBV25-1 with TRBJ1-2, with 11 bases matching TRBD1. V dropped 10 bases and J dropped 3; count of bases not matched to a gene: 7. In germline, CDR1 is MGHDK, CDR2 SYGVNS. The CDR3 has 14 residues.

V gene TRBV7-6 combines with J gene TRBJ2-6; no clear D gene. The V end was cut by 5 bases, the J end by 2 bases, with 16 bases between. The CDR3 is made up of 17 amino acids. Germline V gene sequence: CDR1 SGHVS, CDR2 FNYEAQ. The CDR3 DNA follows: TGTGCCAGCAGCCCGTTTTTTGCGGTGACTGGGGCCAACGTCCTGACTTTC. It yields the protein CASSPFFAVTGANVLTF. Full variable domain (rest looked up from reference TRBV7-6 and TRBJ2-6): GAGVSQSPRYKVTKRGQDVALRCDPISGHVSLYWYRQALGQGPEFLTYFNYEAQQDKSGLPNDRFSAERPEGSISTLTIQRTEQRDSAMYRCASSPFFAVTGANVLTFGAGSRLTVL.

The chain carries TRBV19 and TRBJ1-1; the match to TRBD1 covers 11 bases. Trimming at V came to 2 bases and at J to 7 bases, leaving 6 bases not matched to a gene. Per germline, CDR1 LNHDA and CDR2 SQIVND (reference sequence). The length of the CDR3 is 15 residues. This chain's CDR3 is CASSIWTGGSGEAFF. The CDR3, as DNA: TGTGCCAGTAGTATATGGACAGGGGGCTCTGGTGAAGCTTTCTTT.

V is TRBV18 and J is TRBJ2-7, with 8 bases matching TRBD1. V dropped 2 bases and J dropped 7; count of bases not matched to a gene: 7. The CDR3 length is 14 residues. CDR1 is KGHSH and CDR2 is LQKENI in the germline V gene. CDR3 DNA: TGTGCCAGCTCACCAAAAAGGACAGGGCATGAGCAGTACTTC. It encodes CASSPKRTGHEQYF.

The CDR3, as DNA: TGTGCCAGCAGCTTAACGGGCCAGGGGTGGGCTGAAGCTTTCTTT. Protein sequence: CASSLTGQGWAEAFF. The chain recombines TRBV7-2 with TRBJ1-1, with D tentatively TRBD1 (6 bases). CDR3 length: 15 residues. The V end lost 2 bases, the J end lost 6 bases, and 16 bases lay between the germline ends. In germline, CDR1 is SGHTA, CDR2 FQGNSA.

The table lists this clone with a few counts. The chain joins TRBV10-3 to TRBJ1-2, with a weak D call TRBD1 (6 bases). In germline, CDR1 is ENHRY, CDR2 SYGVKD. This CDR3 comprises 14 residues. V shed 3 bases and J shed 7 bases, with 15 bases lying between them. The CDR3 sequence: CAISERTETFGYTF. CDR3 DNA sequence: TGTGCCATCAGTGAAAGGACAGAGACCTTTGGCTACACCTTC.